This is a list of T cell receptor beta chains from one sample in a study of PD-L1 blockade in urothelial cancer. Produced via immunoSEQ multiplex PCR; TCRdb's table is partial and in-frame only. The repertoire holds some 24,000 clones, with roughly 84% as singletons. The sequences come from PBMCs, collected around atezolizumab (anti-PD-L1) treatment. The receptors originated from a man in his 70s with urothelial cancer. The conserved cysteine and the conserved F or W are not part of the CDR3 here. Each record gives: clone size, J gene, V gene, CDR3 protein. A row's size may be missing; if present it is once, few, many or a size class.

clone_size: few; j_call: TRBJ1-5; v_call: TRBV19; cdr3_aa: ASTYEGQANQPQH
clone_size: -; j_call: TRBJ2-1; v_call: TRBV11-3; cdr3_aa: ASSPGTSGSYNEQF
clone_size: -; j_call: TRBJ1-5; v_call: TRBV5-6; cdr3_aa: ASSLDGGGQPQH
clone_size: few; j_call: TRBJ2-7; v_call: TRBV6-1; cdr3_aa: ASSSAVLYEQY
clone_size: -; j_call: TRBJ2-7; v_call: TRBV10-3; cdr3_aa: ATGSEYEQY
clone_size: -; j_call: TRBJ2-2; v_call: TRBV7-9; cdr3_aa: ASKLAANTGELF
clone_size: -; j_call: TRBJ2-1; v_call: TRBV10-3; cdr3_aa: AISVGGGGSSYNEQF
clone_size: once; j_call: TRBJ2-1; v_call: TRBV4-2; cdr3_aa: ASSRWTSGIDNEQF
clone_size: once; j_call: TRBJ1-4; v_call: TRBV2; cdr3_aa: ACQGRGNEKLF
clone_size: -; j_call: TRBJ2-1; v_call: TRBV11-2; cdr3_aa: ASSLERDRGYEQF
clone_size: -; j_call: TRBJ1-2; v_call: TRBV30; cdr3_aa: AWSRDRFKGAGYT
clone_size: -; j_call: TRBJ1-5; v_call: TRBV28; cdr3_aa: ASSSSGVYSNQPQH
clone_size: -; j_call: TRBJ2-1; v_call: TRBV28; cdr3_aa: ASSDLAGGKPYNEQF
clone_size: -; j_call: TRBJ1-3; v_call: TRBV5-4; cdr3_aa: ASSSRTGGRNTIY
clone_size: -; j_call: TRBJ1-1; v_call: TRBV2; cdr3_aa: ASSVRVGNTEAF
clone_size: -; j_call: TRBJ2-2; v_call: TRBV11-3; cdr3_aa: ASSLALAAAGTGELF
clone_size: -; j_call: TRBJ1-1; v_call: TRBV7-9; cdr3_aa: ASGRVHTEAF
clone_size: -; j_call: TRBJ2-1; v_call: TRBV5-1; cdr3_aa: ASRPGLAPYNEQF
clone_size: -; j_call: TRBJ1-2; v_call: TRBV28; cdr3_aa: ASRIPTGGPIYGYT
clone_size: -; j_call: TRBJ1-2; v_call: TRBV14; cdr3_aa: ASSRTGSFQYGYT
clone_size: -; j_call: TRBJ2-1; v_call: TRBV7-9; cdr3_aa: ASSLNGDRGSEQF
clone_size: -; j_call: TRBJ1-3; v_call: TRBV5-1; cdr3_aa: ASSSGLDGNTIY
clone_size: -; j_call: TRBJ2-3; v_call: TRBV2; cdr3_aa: ASSERGPDTQY
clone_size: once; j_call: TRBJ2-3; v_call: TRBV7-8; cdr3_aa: ASSLVGGRRTDTQY
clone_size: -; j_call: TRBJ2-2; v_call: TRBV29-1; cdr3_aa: SVEPVLAGTTGELF
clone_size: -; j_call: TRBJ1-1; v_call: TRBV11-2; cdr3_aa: ASSSQGNTEAF
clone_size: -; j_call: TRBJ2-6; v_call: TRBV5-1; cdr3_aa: ASSSGQGAPGANVLT
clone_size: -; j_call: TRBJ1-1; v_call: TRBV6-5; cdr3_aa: ASSPWDRGEAF
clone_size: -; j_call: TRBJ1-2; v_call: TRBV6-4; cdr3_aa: ASSDSKAYGYT
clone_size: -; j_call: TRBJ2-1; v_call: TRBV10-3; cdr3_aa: ATKATSGRAGNEQF
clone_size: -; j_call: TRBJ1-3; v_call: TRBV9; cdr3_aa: ASSVPGGNTIY
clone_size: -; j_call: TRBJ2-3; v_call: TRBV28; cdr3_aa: ASRKQGGYRSDTQY
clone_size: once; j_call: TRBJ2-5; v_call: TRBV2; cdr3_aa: ASSERGGIVGETQY
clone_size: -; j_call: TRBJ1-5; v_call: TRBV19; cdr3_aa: ASSVSRGDQPQH
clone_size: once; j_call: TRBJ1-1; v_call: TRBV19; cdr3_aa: ASSIDREDTEAF
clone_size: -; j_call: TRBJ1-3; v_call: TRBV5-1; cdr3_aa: ASSDTSGNTIY
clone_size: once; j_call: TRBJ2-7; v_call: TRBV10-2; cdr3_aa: ASSESEGRSYEQY
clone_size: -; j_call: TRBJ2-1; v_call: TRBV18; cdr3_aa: ASSPLSSYNEQF
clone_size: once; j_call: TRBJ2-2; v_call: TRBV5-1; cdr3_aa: ASSVPAGELF
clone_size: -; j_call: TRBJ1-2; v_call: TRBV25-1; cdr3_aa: VSSESEGEGAEGYT
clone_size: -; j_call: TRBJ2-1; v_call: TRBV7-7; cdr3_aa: ASSRSEGYEQF
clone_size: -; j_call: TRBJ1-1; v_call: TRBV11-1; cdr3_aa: ASSLSRDITAF
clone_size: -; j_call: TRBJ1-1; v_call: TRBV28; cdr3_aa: ASSFPLLEGENTEAF
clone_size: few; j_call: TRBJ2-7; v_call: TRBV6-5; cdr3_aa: ASSYVLGGSKNEQY
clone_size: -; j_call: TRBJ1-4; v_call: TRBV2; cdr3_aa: ASSEIQGIEKLF
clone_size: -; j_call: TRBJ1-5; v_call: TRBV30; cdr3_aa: AWSVQGGDQPQH
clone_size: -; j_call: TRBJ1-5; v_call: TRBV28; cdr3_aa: ASTIPTSNQPQH
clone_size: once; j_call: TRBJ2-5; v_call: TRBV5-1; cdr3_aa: ASRPTGEETQY
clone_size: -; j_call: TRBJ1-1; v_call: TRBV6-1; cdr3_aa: ASSINRGSTEAF
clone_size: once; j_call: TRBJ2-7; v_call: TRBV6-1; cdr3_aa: ASSEVALAYEQY
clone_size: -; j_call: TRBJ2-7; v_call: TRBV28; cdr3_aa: ASRRTSGSYEQY
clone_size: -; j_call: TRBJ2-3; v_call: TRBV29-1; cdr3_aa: SVVGQGTDTQY
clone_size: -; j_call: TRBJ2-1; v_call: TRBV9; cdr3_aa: ASSLPSVNEQF